Listed below are T cell receptor beta chains from one sample, sequenced in a study of CD4+ T cells in melanoma. The method was immunoSEQ multiplex PCR; TCRdb's version includes in-frame clones alone and lacks a portion of them. Of about 10,000 clones in the sample, almost 70% were seen once. Sequenced material: cells from a culture (not recorded whether cultured in vitro). Receptors were obtained from a human donor with melanoma. Both conserved end residues are part of each CDR3. D genes are given only for firm matches. Not every row has a clone size; where given, it reads once, few, many or a size class.

cdr3_aa,cdr3_nt,j_call,d_call,v_call,clone_size
CARHVVMNTEAFF,TGTGCCAGACATGTAGTAATGAACACTGAAGCTTTCTTT,TRBJ1-1,NA,TRBV2,NA
CSVGLTGTYEQYF,TGCAGCGTGGGGTTGACAGGTACCTACGAGCAGTACTTC,TRBJ2-7,NA,TRBV29-1,NA
CASSLDYNRNEKLFF,TGCGCCAGCAGCTTGGACTATAACAGGAATGAAAAACTGTTTTTT,TRBJ1-4,NA,TRBV5-1,few
CASSYSRTSLETQYF,TGTGCCAGCAGTTACTCGAGGACTAGTCTCGAGACCCAGTACTTC,TRBJ2-5,TRBD2,TRBV6-9,NA
CASSPGRLSNTQYF,TGTGCCAGCTCACCAGGACGACTATCAAATACGCAGTATTTT,TRBJ2-3,NA,TRBV18,NA
CASSIRGAGNTIYF,TGTGCCAGCAGCATCAGGGGAGCTGGAAACACCATATATTTT,TRBJ1-3,NA,TRBV7-9,NA
CASRKHGGLWETQYF,TGTGCCAGCAGAAAACACGGGGGGCTATGGGAGACCCAGTACTTC,TRBJ2-5,NA,TRBV27,NA
CASSLLAAQGTQYF,TGTGCCAGCAGCCTCCTAGCGGCGCAGGGTACGCAGTATTTT,TRBJ2-3,TRBD2,TRBV7-3,NA
CASRGGLWTNQPQHF,TGTGCCAGCAGAGGGGGGTTATGGACAAATCAGCCCCAGCATTTT,TRBJ1-5,NA,TRBV27,NA
CASSLTDTQYF,TGTGCCAGCAGCCTCACAGATACGCAGTATTTT,TRBJ2-3,NA,TRBV7-9,NA
CASGASNSNQPQHF,TGTGCCAGCGGGGCGTCGAATAGCAATCAGCCCCAGCATTTT,TRBJ1-5,NA,TRBV18,few
CASSGVLGDTQYF,TGTGCCAGCAGCGGCGTCTTGGGAGATACGCAGTATTTT,TRBJ2-3,NA,TRBV5-4,NA
CASSLDPGRGWRNTIYF,TGTGCCAGCAGCTTAGATCCGGGTCGGGGGTGGCGAAACACCATATATTTT,TRBJ1-3,NA,TRBV11-2,NA
CASSREALGGYEQYF,TGTGCCAGCTCACGGGAGGCTTTGGGGGGCTACGAGCAGTACTTC,TRBJ2-7,NA,TRBV18,NA
CASRRDRWGNQPQHF,TGTGCCAGCAGAAGAGACAGGTGGGGGAATCAGCCCCAGCATTTT,TRBJ1-5,NA,TRBV6-1,NA
CASSLLGGELYGYTF,TGTGCCAGCAGCTTATTGGGGGGTGAGCTCTATGGCTACACCTTC,TRBJ1-2,NA,TRBV7-9,NA
CASSQERSTDTQYF,TGTGCCAGCTCTCAGGAAAGAAGCACAGATACGCAGTATTTT,TRBJ2-3,NA,TRBV18,NA
CASSSRDGLNEKLFF,TGTGCCAGCAGTTCCCGGGACGGACTAAATGAAAAACTGTTTTTT,TRBJ1-4,NA,TRBV6-6,NA
CASSHLGTGLSGANVLTF,TGTGCCAGCAGCCACCTCGGGACAGGGCTGTCTGGGGCCAACGTCCTGACTTTC,TRBJ2-6,TRBD1,TRBV16,NA
CASSEIDRVTEQYF,TGTGCCAGCAGTGAAATTGACAGGGTTACCGAGCAGTACTTC,TRBJ2-7,TRBD1,TRBV6-1,once
CASSLLGNTGELFF,TGTGCCAGCAGTCTGTTAGGGAACACCGGGGAGCTGTTTTTT,TRBJ2-2,NA,TRBV7-3,NA
CSVRGGPGNEQFF,TGCAGCGTCCGGGGGGGACCAGGGAATGAGCAGTTCTTC,TRBJ2-1,TRBD2,TRBV29-1,NA
CASSLSSTVNTEAFF,TGTGCCAGCAGCTTAAGTTCTACAGTGAACACTGAAGCTTTCTTT,TRBJ1-1,NA,TRBV7-9,NA
CAWSVQAGRVYGYTF,TGTGCCTGGAGTGTACAAGCAGGGAGGGTCTATGGCTACACCTTC,TRBJ1-2,NA,TRBV30,few
CATPPRGGETQYF,TGTGCCACCCCCCCGAGAGGAGGGGAGACCCAGTACTTC,TRBJ2-5,NA,TRBV11-3,NA
CASSPGNTEAFF,TGTGCCAGCTCACCGGGGAACACTGAAGCTTTCTTT,TRBJ1-1,NA,TRBV18,NA
CAWSKQGVTGELFF,TGTGCCTGGAGCAAACAGGGGGTCACCGGGGAGCTGTTTTTT,TRBJ2-2,TRBD1,TRBV30,NA
CASSSTRQGHEQYF,TGTGCCAGCAGCTCAACCCGACAGGGCCACGAGCAGTACTTC,TRBJ2-7,TRBD1,TRBV7-2,few
CASSYGTRNTEAFF,TGTGCCAGCAGTTACGGGACACGGAACACTGAAGCTTTCTTT,TRBJ1-1,NA,TRBV6-5,NA
CASSSDGGTTDTQYF,TGCGCCAGCAGCTCGGACGGGGGGACCACAGATACGCAGTATTTT,TRBJ2-3,TRBD2,TRBV5-1,NA
CASSLARVGRANYGYTF,TGTGCCAGCAGCTTGGCGCGGGTGGGCAGAGCTAACTATGGCTACACCTTC,TRBJ1-2,NA,TRBV5-4,NA
CASSLLGQSNTGELFF,TGTGCCAGCAGCTTACTAGGACAGTCGAACACCGGGGAGCTGTTTTTT,TRBJ2-2,NA,TRBV7-3,NA
CAISDPTLTNTEAFF,TGTGCCATCAGTGATCCGACACTGACGAACACTGAAGCTTTCTTT,TRBJ1-1,NA,TRBV10-3,NA
CASSWGGAGANVLTF,TGTGCCAGCAGCTGGGGAGGGGCTGGGGCCAACGTCCTGACTTTC,TRBJ2-6,TRBD2,TRBV5-8,NA
CASSPTFEGAYEQYF,TGTGCCAGCAGCCCGACCTTCGAAGGGGCCTACGAGCAGTACTTC,TRBJ2-7,NA,TRBV9,few
CASSLRPAGAEAFF,TGTGCCAGCAGCTTACGACCCGCCGGGGCTGAAGCTTTCTTT,TRBJ1-1,NA,TRBV7-3,NA
CASRNSGTTNTGELFF,TGTGCCAGCAGGAACTCCGGGACAACGAACACCGGGGAGCTGTTTTTT,TRBJ2-2,NA,TRBV27,NA
CASSLPGNTGELFF,TGCGCCAGCAGCTTGCCCGGGAACACCGGGGAGCTGTTTTTT,TRBJ2-2,NA,TRBV5-1,few
CASSEDRGYGYTF,TGTGCCAGCAGCGAGGACAGGGGGTATGGCTACACCTTC,TRBJ1-2,TRBD1,TRBV5-4,NA
CASSWTGTDYGYTF,TGTGCCAGCAGCTGGACCGGGACGGATTATGGCTACACCTTC,TRBJ1-2,NA,TRBV5-8,NA
CASSWGTGARTDTQYF,TGTGCCAGCAGCTGGGGGACAGGGGCGCGCACAGATACGCAGTATTTT,TRBJ2-3,TRBD1,TRBV5-4,once
CASSMGLAETQYF,TGTGCCAGCAGCATGGGACTAGCAGAGACCCAGTACTTC,TRBJ2-5,TRBD2,TRBV7-9,NA
CASKGLAGGKETQYF,TGTGCCAGCAAGGGACTAGCGGGGGGGAAAGAGACCCAGTACTTC,TRBJ2-5,TRBD2,TRBV2,NA
CASSLGGTGLRTGELFF,TGTGCCAGCAGCTTGGGGGGAACAGGGTTGAGAACCGGGGAGCTGTTTTTT,TRBJ2-2,NA,TRBV11-3,NA
CASKGDYYGYTF,TGTGCCAGCAAAGGGGACTATTATGGCTACACCTTC,TRBJ1-2,NA,TRBV6-1,once
CASSPIGGSSPLHF,TGTGCCAGCAGTCCTATAGGGGGGTCTTCACCCCTCCACTTT,TRBJ1-6,NA,TRBV27,NA